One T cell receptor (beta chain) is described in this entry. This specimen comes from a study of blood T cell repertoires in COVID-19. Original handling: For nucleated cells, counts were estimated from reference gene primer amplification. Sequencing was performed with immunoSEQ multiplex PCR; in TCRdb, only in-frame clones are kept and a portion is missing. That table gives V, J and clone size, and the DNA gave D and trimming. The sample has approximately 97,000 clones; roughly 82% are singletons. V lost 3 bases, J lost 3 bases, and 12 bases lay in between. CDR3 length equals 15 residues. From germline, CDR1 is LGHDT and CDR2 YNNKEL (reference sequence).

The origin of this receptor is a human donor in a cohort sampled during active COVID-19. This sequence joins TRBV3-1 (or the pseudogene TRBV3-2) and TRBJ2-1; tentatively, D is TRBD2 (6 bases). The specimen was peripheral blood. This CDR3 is CASSQGVGSYNEQFF. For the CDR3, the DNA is TGTGCCAGCAGCCAGGGAGTCGGGAGCTACAATGAGCAGTTCTTC.